The rows below give T cell receptor beta chains drawn from one sample of a study of T cells in Graves' hyperthyroidism and ophthalmopathy. TCRdb re-analysed the multiplex PCR reads in MiXCR, keeping a single row per CDR3 protein. The table lists over 150,000 distinct CDR3 sequences, about 15% of them singletons. The material sequenced was blood. These receptors all come from a woman between 50 and 59 years old with Graves' hyperthyroidism. The CDR3 runs from the conserved cysteine through the conserved F or W.

j_call v_call cdr3_aa
TRBJ1-2 TRBV3-1 CASSQRLQGGGYGYTF
TRBJ2-2 TRBV28 CASSFPPPGELFF
TRBJ2-7 TRBV10-1 CASSMVAGSYEQYF
TRBJ2-1 TRBV30 CAWSVRWVALTYNEQFF
TRBJ2-5 TRBV3-1 CASSTGLVLSETQYF
TRBJ1-5 TRBV7-2 CASSLGHTNQPQHF
TRBJ1-1 TRBV27 CASKQGNTEAFF
TRBJ2-3 TRBV20-1 CSASGRRAWTDTQYF
TRBJ2-1 TRBV27 CASISIGPGNNEQFF
TRBJ1-6 TRBV20-1 CSARREGGSPLHF
TRBJ1-5 TRBV6-1 CASSNQDVRGNQPQHF
TRBJ2-1 TRBV27 CASSFLGGLAGVEQFF
TRBJ2-3 TRBV11-2 CASSLRAGGGFTDTQYF
TRBJ1-3 TRBV12-3/TRBV12-4 CASSLILNTIYF
TRBJ2-5 TRBV7-2 CASSLVRGSQETQYF
TRBJ2-3 TRBV2 CASRGGLAGADTQYF
TRBJ1-5 TRBV20-1 CSARDNRNQPQHF
. TRBV5-1 CASSIFSGNAYNEQYF
TRBJ2-7 TRBV29-1 CSVAGASEQYF
TRBJ1-3 TRBV7-9 CASSLGIGSGNTIYF
TRBJ1-1 TRBV6-2/TRBV6-3 CASSLGVKAFF
TRBJ2-3 TRBV7-3 CASSLAPGSTDTQYF
TRBJ2-7 TRBV27 CASSPGWDSGYYEQYF
TRBJ2-7 TRBV20-1 CSARAGGSEQYF
TRBJ2-5 TRBV7-8 CASSSTGEFRETQYF
TRBJ2-7 TRBV30 CAWSGQGYEQYF
TRBJ2-2 TRBV11-2 CASSYRQAGIGELFF
TRBJ1-1 TRBV6-1 CASLRATEAFF
TRBJ2-1 TRBV20-1 CSATSGLPYNEQFF
TRBJ2-1 TRBV19 CASGLGLQDEQFF
TRBJ2-1 TRBV10-3 CAISDPRESPYNEQFF
TRBJ2-1 TRBV7-8 CASSRDLSSGDEQFF
TRBJ2-5 TRBV11-1 CASRTDRDSETQYF
TRBJ1-1 TRBV6-1 CASSPDPGGTEAFF
TRBJ1-5 TRBV27 CASSLNPTGAGNQPQHF
TRBJ2-3 TRBV7-9 CASRPASSTDTQYF
TRBJ2-1 TRBV19 CASSMGPNRESEQFF
TRBJ2-1 TRBV20-1 CSARVRDSSYEQFF
TRBJ1-4 TRBV7-9 CASRRDRGTNEKLFF
TRBJ2-1 TRBV7-9 CASSLQAGVGEQFF
TRBJ2-7 TRBV5-1 CASSLDSAGSYEQYF
TRBJ1-5 TRBV20-1 CSARPGDSNQPQHF
TRBJ2-1 TRBV29-1 CSARQYLSYNEQFF
TRBJ1-4 TRBV7-9 CASSSGTATTNEKLFF
TRBJ1-4 TRBV19 CASRKDGQSTNEKLFF
TRBJ2-5 TRBV19 CASRPPGAGQETQYF
TRBJ2-7 TRBV5-4 CASSFDEQYF
TRBJ2-5 TRBV5-1 CASSLEAGQETQYF
TRBJ2-7 TRBV20-1 CSAAQRAGGPDEQYF
TRBJ1-2 TRBV20-1 CSASISTGVGYTF
TRBJ1-2 TRBV4-1 CASSQLQGGLRYGYTF
TRBJ1-5 TRBV6-2/TRBV6-3 CASSRFGTVSNQPQHF
TRBJ2-7 TRBV28 CASSLSREAVGYF
TRBJ2-3 TRBV20-1 CSASPTSPKGGYF